Following are 14 T cell receptor beta chains from one sample sequenced in a study of shared clonotypes between healthy human individuals. Using immunoSEQ multiplex PCR, the repertoire was profiled, and TCRdb retains in-frame clones only, with some absent. The sample has about 2.1 million clones, just under 95% seen once. The naive CD8 fraction comprised CD45RO-negative cells positively selected for CCR7 and excluded terminally differentiated effector memory CD45RA+ cells. Specimen: naive CD8+ T cells from PBMCs. The source is a man aged 18 to 29 in good health. Some clones in this sample may be carry-over from other donors' samples.

This clone was picked up a small number of times. The V call is TRBV7-9, the J call TRBJ1-1; the D is unclear. Germline CDR1 is SEHNR and CDR2 is FQNEAQ (reference sequence). The V end lost 8 bases, the J end lost 3 bases, and 13 bases lay between the germline ends. The CDR3 has 13 residues. In DNA form, the CDR3 reads TGTGCCAGCCAAGACTTACGGGACACTGAAGCTTTCTTT. Its translation is CASQDLRDTEAFF.

This chain links TRBV19 with TRBJ1-1; the match to TRBD1 covers 8 bases. This CDR3 is 13 amino acids long. CDR1 and CDR2 (germline): LNHDA, SQIVND (reference sequence). V trimming: 6 bases; J trimming: 6 bases; junction bases outside the gene matches: 6. CDR3 nucleotide sequence: TGTGCCAGTAGATGGACAGGGCTCGCTGAAGCTTTCTTT. Translating gives CASRWTGLAEAFF. The variable domain in full, completed from reference TRBV19 and TRBJ1-1, reads DGGITQSPKYLFRKEGQNVTLSCEQNLNHDAMYWYRQDPGQGLRLIYYSQIVNDFQKGDIAEGYSVSREKKESFPLTVTSAQKNPTAFYLCASRWTGLAEAFFGQGTRLTVV.

The V gene is TRBV4-1, the J gene TRBJ2-2; no firm D call. Trimming removed 6 bases at V and 0 bases at J, with 17 bases between. This CDR3 contains 17 residues. Germline-derived CDR1 and CDR2 are MGHRA and YSYEKL. Written as DNA, the CDR3 is TGCGCCAGCAGTCTTCCTCTGAGGACCCCGAACACCGGGGAGCTGTTTTTT. Amino acid sequence: CASSLPLRTPNTGELFF.

This clone has just a few counts. Other nucleotide sequences in the sample specify the same CDR3. V gene TRBV19 combines with J gene TRBJ2-2; D might be TRBD2 (6 bases). Germline CDR1 LNHDA, CDR2 SQIVND (reference sequence). This CDR3 is 13 amino acids long. V was clipped by 3 bases and J by 6 bases, with 8 bases between them. CDR3 protein: CASSIGGAGELFF. The CDR3 DNA follows: TGTGCCAGTAGTATCGGAGGGGCCGGGGAGCTGTTTTTT.

The chain is built from TRBV27 and TRBJ2-7; 8 bases match TRBD2. After removal of 6 bases from V and 5 bases from J, the junction contained 12 bases not matched to a gene. The CDR3 spans 15 residues. Germline CDR1 MNHEY, CDR2 SMNVEV (reference sequence). This chain's CDR3 is CASRQTGLGPHEQYF. The CDR3 region has the DNA TGTGCCAGCAGACAAACGGGACTAGGACCCCACGAGCAGTACTTC.

The genes are TRBV7-8 and TRBJ2-1, with D possibly being TRBD2 (6 bases). Per germline, CDR1 SGHVS and CDR2 FQNEAQ. The V and J ends lost 3 bases and 3 bases respectively, with 9 bases between them. The CDR3 has 14 residues. The CDR3: CASSFRTNYNEQFF. The CDR3 DNA reads as TGTGCCAGCAGCTTTCGGACTAACTACAATGAGCAGTTCTTC.

The chain employs TRBV30 and TRBJ1-4; D ambiguous. Germline values: CDR1 GTSNPN, CDR2 SVGIG (reference sequence). Trimming removed 7 bases from V and 3 bases from J, with 9 bases in between. The CDR3 extends over 12 amino acids. The CDR3 DNA is TGTGCCTACGGGAGAGCTAATGAAAAACTGTTTTTT. Amino acids: CAYGRANEKLFF.

This chain connects TRBV7-8 to TRBJ1-1, with a tentative D call TRBD1 (5 bases). Germline loops: CDR1 SGHVS, CDR2 FQNEAQ. V lost 3 bases to trimming and J lost 1 base, with 18 bases between them. This CDR3 comprises 17 residues. For the CDR3, the DNA is TGTGCCAGCAGCTTTTGGCTCTCCCGACAGTCGAACACTGAAGCTTTCTTT. It encodes CASSFWLSRQSNTEAFF.

The chain recombines TRBV27 with TRBJ1-2, with 8 bases lining up with TRBD1. CDR3 length equals 15 residues. Looked up from germline, CDR1 is MNHEY and CDR2 is SMNVEV (reference sequence). V shed 1 base, J shed 6 bases, and the junction held 7 bases outside the gene matches. The CDR3 protein is CASSLFQGAGDGYTF. In nucleotides, the CDR3 is TGTGCCAGCAGTTTATTTCAGGGGGCGGGTGATGGCTACACCTTC.

This chain joins TRBV7-8 and TRBJ2-5; 16 bases match TRBD2. V dropped 4 bases and J dropped 4; count of bases not matched to a gene: 9. The length of the CDR3 is 18 residues. CDR1 is SGHVS, CDR2 FQNEAQ, per germline. CDR3 sequence: CASSSGLAGGLFRETQYF. CDR3 in DNA: TGTGCCAGCAGCTCGGGACTAGCGGGAGGGTTATTCAGAGAGACCCAGTACTTC.

This rearrangement joins TRBV7-9 to TRBJ2-2, with D perhaps given as TRBD1 or TRBD2 (6 bases each). Germline loops: CDR1 SEHNR, CDR2 FQNEAQ (reference sequence). The CDR3 is 17 amino acids. V was clipped by 5 bases and J by 0 bases, with 16 bases between them. CDR3 bases: TGTGCCAGCAGCCCTCCCCTGGGGGGCGCGAACACCGGGGAGCTGTTTTTT. This sequence encodes CASSPPLGGANTGELFF.

As for this clone: Within the sample, other DNA sequences also encode this same CDR3. The chain combines TRBV27 with TRBJ1-1; D is ambiguous. Germline V lookup: CDR1 MNHEY, CDR2 SMNVEV (reference sequence). V lost 0 bases and J 5 bases, leaving 7 bases between the germline ends. CDR3 length: 13 amino acids. The CDR3 bases are TGTGCCAGCAGTTTATCCCCGGGGACTGAAGCTTTCTTT. This encodes CASSLSPGTEAFF.

The genes are TRBV12-2 and TRBJ2-4; TRBD2, the table's D call, lacks a check against the DNA. TRBV12-2 is termed a pseudogene. The CDR3 covers 15 residues. The CDR3 DNA follows: TGTGCAAGTCGCCTAGGGTTGGGACTAATTCGAGGAAAGTACTTC. This codes for CASRLGLGLIRGKYF.

The chain carries TRBV29-1 and TRBJ2-7; D unresolved. The CDR3 has 13 residues. Trimming removed 4 bases from V and 0 bases from J, with 10 bases in between. Looked up from germline, CDR1 is SQVTM and CDR2 is ANQGSEA. The CDR3 region has the DNA TGCAGCGTTGTTTACCCGGGCTCCTACGAGCAGTACTTC. As protein: CSVVYPGSYEQYF.